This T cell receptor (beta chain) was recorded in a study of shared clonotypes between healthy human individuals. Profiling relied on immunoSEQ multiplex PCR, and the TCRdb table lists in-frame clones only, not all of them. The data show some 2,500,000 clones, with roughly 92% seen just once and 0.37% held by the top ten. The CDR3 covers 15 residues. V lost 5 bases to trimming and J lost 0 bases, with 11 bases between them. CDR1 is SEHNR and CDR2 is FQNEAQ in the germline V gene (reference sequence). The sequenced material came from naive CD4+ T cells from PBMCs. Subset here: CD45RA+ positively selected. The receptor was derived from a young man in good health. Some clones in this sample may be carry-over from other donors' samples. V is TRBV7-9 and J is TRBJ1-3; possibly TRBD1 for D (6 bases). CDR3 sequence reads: CASSEGQSSGNTIYF. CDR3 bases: TGTGCCAGCAGCGAAGGACAGTCCTCTGGAAACACCATATATTTT.